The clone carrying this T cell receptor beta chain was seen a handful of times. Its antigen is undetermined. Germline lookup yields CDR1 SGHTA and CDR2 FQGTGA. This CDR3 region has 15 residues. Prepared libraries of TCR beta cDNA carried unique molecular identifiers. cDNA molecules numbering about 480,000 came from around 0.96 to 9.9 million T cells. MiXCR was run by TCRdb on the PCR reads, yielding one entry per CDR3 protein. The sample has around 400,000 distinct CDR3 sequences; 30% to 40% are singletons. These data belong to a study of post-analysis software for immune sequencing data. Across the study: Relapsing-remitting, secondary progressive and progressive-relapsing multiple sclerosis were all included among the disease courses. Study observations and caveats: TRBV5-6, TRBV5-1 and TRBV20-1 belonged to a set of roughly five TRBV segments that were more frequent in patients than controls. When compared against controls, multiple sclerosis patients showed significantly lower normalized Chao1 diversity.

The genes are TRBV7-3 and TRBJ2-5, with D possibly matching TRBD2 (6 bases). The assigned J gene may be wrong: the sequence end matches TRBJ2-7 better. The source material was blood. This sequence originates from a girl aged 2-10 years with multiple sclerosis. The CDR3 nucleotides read TGTGCCAGCAGCCACCGGAGGGCCAACTACGGCGAGCAGTACTTC. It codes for CASSHRRANYGEQYF.